This T cell receptor beta chain originates from a study of cytomegalovirus exposure and HLA in healthy donors (dated by TCRdb to between 2016 and 2019). Regarding the research as a whole: An earlier analysis of approximately 600 of the donors reported roughly 270 Gb of sequence data and some 120 million unique TCR beta sequences from around 200 million T cells. An early release that covered around 590 HLA-typed donors contained around 330 gigabases of sequencing data and about 93 million unique TCR sequences. Of the 350 to 400 genotyped donors, over 65% fell in the genetic ancestry cluster associated with self-reported Caucasian donors. The study aimed to test whether cataloging public T cell receptors could reveal signatures of past pathogen exposure. The T cell repertoires of several hundred subjects were profiled by immunosequencing and related to cytomegalovirus serostatus. Besides the first cohort of 666 subjects, a separate validation cohort made up of roughly 120 different subjects was used. To predict cytomegalovirus infection status, the study brought together high-throughput TCR immunosequencing, statistical association of individual TCRs with disease status, and machine learning. A later analysis re-examined previously published TCR beta repertoires from over 500 donors and added high-resolution HLA genotyping to investigate patterns of TCR occurrence. Rather than drawing on any new phenotypic data, the later analysis identified candidate immune exposures from TCR beta sequences and the way those sequences occurred across donors. An earlier analysis of a few hundred of the donors applied high-throughput TCR beta sequencing to assess whether each TCR beta V gene segment acted as functional or pseudogenic. Donor age, sex, ethnicity and CMV serostatus were collected together with the repertoire data. In a later genetic analysis, genome-wide SNP genotypes for about 65% of the roughly 670 donors were used, and that subset was treated as a discovery cohort. Every repertoire in the discovery cohort had been generated on one and the same sequencing platform. Both class I and class II loci were covered by HLA typing, at four-digit resolution. The number of typed donors differed by locus: 629-630 for A, B, C, DRB1 and DQB1; some 500 for DQA1; around 580 for DPA1; and approximately 450 for DPB1. About 5 DR-DQ haplotypes were handled as single units for association and clustering, since linkage in the cohort was strong. Among some 400 genotyped donors of the cohort, an average of around 220,000 unique TCR beta nucleotide sequences was sequenced per donor, of which roughly 17% were non-productive. Overall results and qualifications from the work: At a false discovery rate of 0.05, a later analysis linked 16,000 or so TCR beta sequences to specific HLA alleles. Because some donors lacked HLA typing at each locus, the association tests relied only on the typed subset. For the cohort, immune exposure information was limited to CMV serostatus. Compared with equally common non-associated chains, HLA-associated TCR beta chains in a later analysis were more clonally expanded and had lower generation probabilities. In vitro tests confirmed that a few of the cytomegalovirus-associated TCR beta chains recognize cytomegalovirus antigens. When HLA alleles, especially DR and DQ, strongly co-occurred, TCR associations were difficult to assign to individual alleles. Some IMGT-functional V segments, including TRBV6-2 and TRBV6-3, could not be told apart with the 87-base-pair reads, so those segments were excluded. A total of about 180 TCR beta chains were listed by the study as associated with cytomegalovirus. A later genetic analysis reported fewer N-insertions in productive TCRs among donors in an Asian-associated ancestry cluster than the roughly 690-donor mean. In both the original and validation cohorts, the classifier was reported to diagnose cytomegalovirus status with high specificity and sensitivity. It was suggested by the authors that the approach could potentially be generalized to other disease states and immunological phenotypes. The sequencing pipeline was judged likely to have produced a cluster of highly shared sequence variants as a technical artifact. In an earlier analysis of fewer than 750 of the donors, most TCR beta V segments were observed in productive rearrangements about 90% or about 30% of the time, broadly matching IMGT annotations. Roughly uniform sequencing depth across donors was assumed in presence/absence analyses, although this assumption may not hold. A later genetic analysis associated a missense DCLRE1C variant with V-gene and J-gene trimming of TCR beta chains, and an independent cohort replicated the association. A later analysis found that TCR association rates varied across HLA loci, with DRB1 alleles showing the most associated TCRs and HLA-C alleles the fewest. According to a later analysis, parvovirus B19, influenza, CMV and Epstein-Barr virus appeared linked to several top co-occurrence clusters. Most TCR sequences were observed very rarely across donors, whereas some public TCRs were present in many individuals. Linkage disequilibrium might explain the correlated functional status among segregating V segments, but an unknown experimental factor could not be ruled out. A further reported finding was that TCR beta sequences accurately predicted the HLA-A and HLA-B alleles for most subjects in the first cohort. The cohort was sequenced for TCR beta chains only, and without alpha or paired-chain data the features that could be detected were limited. A later analysis found that most CMV-associated TCR beta chains appeared HLA-restricted, with HLA associations seemingly driven largely by CMV exposure. Seventeen rarely observed V segments, including chromosome 9 orphons, were excluded from the earlier analysis of a few hundred of the donors because counts were too low.

Libraries were prepared through the immunoSEQ multiplex PCR assay. The multiplex PCR relied on a mix of 60 forward primers for TCR Vbeta segments and 13 reverse primers for TCR Jbeta segments. Amplification of the CDR3 region of rearranged TCR beta genes was performed with a multiplex PCR assay on genomic DNA. The Illumina HiSeq System was used to sequence the amplified TCR beta libraries as 87-base-pair reads. For the original study's pipeline: Across the 600 to 700 repertoires, a later analysis counted approximately 75 million unique TCR beta chains, roughly 11 million of which were shared by at least two donors. To remove PCR and sequencing errors, raw reads were error-corrected and collapsed into unique sequences using a nearest-neighbor algorithm that merged closely related sequences. To assign V, D and J gene segments, CDR3 sequences were aligned to IMGT reference sequences. For a sequence to be retained, a match of at least six nucleotides to both a V gene segment and a J gene segment was required. Rearrangements were classified as productive when the CDR3 lacked stop codons and remained in frame with V and J, and all other rearrangements were classified as non-productive. CDR3 was defined according to IMGT convention as the region running from the second conserved V-encoded cysteine to the conserved J-encoded phenylalanine. The earlier analysis of a few hundred of the donors excluded sequences that lacked an unambiguous match to a single V gene segment. An earlier analysis of 450 to 650 of the donors called V segments functional above 56.7% productive rearrangements and segregating when the between-donor standard deviation exceeded 5%. To diagnose cytomegalovirus status from the catalog of TCR beta chain sequences, a statistical classification framework was built. In a later analysis, V and J genes were assigned by comparing TCR nucleotide sequences against IMGT/GENE-DB human TR gene sequences. A later analysis assigned CDR3 sequences and most-parsimonious VDJ recombination scenarios with the TCRdist pipeline. A later analysis defined each TCR beta chain by its CDR3 amino acid sequence plus V-gene family, and excluded reads lacking a unique V-gene family. To address suspected cross-contamination and a sequencing artifact, a later analysis removed several hundred highly shared, low-generation-probability nucleotide sequences. In a later analysis, a clonal expansion index for each public chain was calculated from normalized within-repertoire ranks of inferred template counts. Generation probabilities in a later analysis came from a VDJ recombination model fitted to out-of-frame rearrangements, and those results were checked against IGoR. In a later analysis, hypergeometric tests were used to score TCR-TCR, TCR-HLA and TCR-CMV co-occurrence, with a repertoire-size bias correction applied to TCR pairs. To estimate false discovery rates, a later analysis permuted the HLA or CMV assignments 20 times. In a later analysis, co-occurring TCRs were grouped with DBSCAN, and TCRdist sequence similarity was added when clustering was performed within HLA-allele-positive subsets. For co-occurrence clustering, repertoires with fewer than 30,000 or more than 120,000 public chains were excluded, along with five or six repertoires with anomalous nucleotide sharing. What TCRdb holds here is the immuneACCESS table cut down to in-frame rearrangements. Part of the clones is not present; checked against another copy, under half of the missing clones reflect an unresolved V gene, and the others are unexplained. V, J and clone size are taken as reported in that table, and D and trimming were inferred from the DNA itself. The sample table lists under 200,000 clones, around three quarters of them with a count of one. The ten largest account for roughly 5% of the sample.

The V and J ends are trimmed by 5 bases and 9 bases, leaving 17 bases between them. The CDR3 has 15 amino acids, counting the end cysteine and phenylalanine. Kept here is only the CDR3 DNA, which spans 45 bases and is read in frame from base 1. CDR1 SGHTA and CDR2 FQGNSA are derived from the germline V gene. Regarding this clone: There is no known antigen for this receptor. No base quality information exists; no much larger clone differs at one position.

The cohort consisted of hundreds of healthy bone marrow donors. Cohort members were all nominally healthy when sampled, although unrecorded immune exposures were likely present. The donor tested CMV seronegative, placing the donor among the approximately 400 seronegative members of the cohort. Each donor provided a peripheral blood sample, and peripheral blood mononuclear cells were used for TCR beta sequencing. Genomic DNA extraction from the blood cell samples was performed with the Qiagen DNeasy Blood Extraction Kit. This sequence was found in a man between 40 and 49 years old in good health and CMV-seronegative. Recombination joined TRBV7-2 with TRBJ1-6, and possibly TRBD1, on 5 matching bases. The sequenced sample was PBMCs. In nucleotide form, the sequence is TGTGCCAGCAGCCTGGGGCGTGGGTCAGGTTCACCCCTCCACTTT. Translated, it gives CASSLGRGSGSPLHF. The full variable domain, with segments outside the CDR3 supplied by the reference TRBV7-2 and TRBJ1-6 proteins, appears as GAGVSQSPSNKVTEKGKDVELRCDPISGHTALYWYRQSLGQGLEFLIYFQGNSAPDKSGLPSDRFSAERTGGSVSTLTIQRTQQEDSAVYLCASSLGRGSGSPLHFGNGTRLTVT.